The 22 T cell receptor beta chains listed next were all sequenced from one sample in a study of cytomegalovirus exposure and HLA in healthy donors. Primers: 60 Vbeta forward and 13 Jbeta reverse. Profiling relied on immunoSEQ multiplex PCR, and the TCRdb table lists in-frame clones only, not all of them. The profile covers 200,000 or so clones, with 60% to 80% appearing a single time and under 3% taken by the ten largest. Sample: PBMCs. These receptors all stem from a woman between 25 and 40 years old in good health and CMV-seronegative.

The V and J genes are TRBV5-1 and TRBJ1-2, with D maybe TRBD1 (5 bases). The CDR3 sequence is 14 residues long. V was cut by 0 bases and J by 3 bases, with 9 bases left in between. Germline V gene sequence: CDR1 SGHRS, CDR2 YFSETQ. The CDR3 nucleotides read TGCGCCAGCAGCTTGGCCGACAGTTACTATGGCTACACCTTC. This sequence encodes CASSLADSYYGYTF. Complete variable domain (other parts from reference TRBV5-1 and TRBJ1-2): KAGVTQTPRYLIKTRGQQVTLSCSPISGHRSVSWYQQTPGQGLQFLFEYFSETQRNKGNFPGRFSGRQFSNSRSEMNVSTLELGDSALYLCASSLADSYYGYTFGSGTRLTVV.

The chain carries TRBV5-1 and TRBJ1-5; the D is unclear. V was pared by 0 bases and J by 4 bases, with 8 bases between. The germline V gene encodes CDR1 SGHRS and CDR2 YFSETQ. The CDR3 spans 14 residues. CDR3 residues: CASSLGQNNQPQHF. CDR3 nucleotides: TGCGCCAGCAGCTTGGGTCAGAATAATCAGCCCCAGCATTTT. Based on the CDR3 plus reference TRBV5-1 and TRBJ1-5, the full variable domain is KAGVTQTPRYLIKTRGQQVTLSCSPISGHRSVSWYQQTPGQGLQFLFEYFSETQRNKGNFPGRFSGRQFSNSRSEMNVSTLELGDSALYLCASSLGQNNQPQHFGDGTRLSIL.

The J gene is TRBJ2-3, the V gene TRBV7-3; the match to TRBD1 covers 7 bases. The CDR3 has 14 residues. Unmatched junction bases numbered 2, after V lost 5 bases and J lost 0 bases. The germline V gene has CDR1 SGHTA and CDR2 FQGTGA. The DNA for the CDR3 is TGTGCCAGCAGCGCGACAGGGAGCACAGATACGCAGTATTTT. This encodes CASSATGSTDTQYF.

The chain links TRBV12-5 to TRBJ1-1; 7 nucleotides align to TRBD1. This CDR3 spans 13 amino acids. V lost 7 bases to trimming and J lost 1 base; unmatched junction nucleotides: 3. The germline V gene encodes CDR1 LGHNT and CDR2 FRNRAP. This CDR3 is CASVTGANTEAFF. The CDR3 bases are TGTGCTAGTGTCACAGGGGCGAACACTGAAGCTTTCTTT.

The chain recombines TRBV5-4 with TRBJ2-5, with D possibly being TRBD2 (5 bases). TRBJ2-7 matches the DNA end more closely, so the J call is doubtful. The CDR3 has 14 amino acids. Germline CDR1 is SGHNT and CDR2 is YYREEE (reference sequence). CDR3 nucleotide sequence: TGTGCCAGCAGCCCGGAGGCGGATGCCAACGAGCAGTACTTC. It encodes CASSPEADANEQYF.

The V gene is TRBV4-2, the J gene TRBJ2-5; 13 bases map to TRBD2. After removal of 4 bases from V and 0 bases from J, the junction contained 5 bases not matched to a gene. CDR3 length: 17 amino acids. Germline V gene data show CDR1 as LGHNA and CDR2 as YNFKEQ. The CDR3 DNA follows: TGTGCCAGCAGCCGGGGAACTAGCGGGAGGGACCAAGAGACCCAGTACTTC. It encodes CASSRGTSGRDQETQYF.

This chain connects TRBV6-5 to TRBJ1-5, with TRBD1 as a possible D gene (5 bases). Per the germline V gene, CDR1 is MNHEY and CDR2 is SVGAGI. The CDR3 contains 14 residues. V lost 6 bases and J 5 bases, leaving 14 bases between the germline ends. CDR3 sequence reads: CASSHRDSYQPQHF. For the CDR3, the DNA is TGTGCCAGCAGCCATCGGGACTCCTATCAGCCCCAGCATTTT.

With regard to this clone: This CDR3 is also generated by other DNA sequences in the sample. The chain is built from TRBV6-5 and TRBJ1-2; D is ambiguous. The CDR3 has 13 residues. The V end lost 0 bases, the J end lost 4 bases, and 6 bases lay between the germline ends. Germline V gene data show CDR1 as MNHEY and CDR2 as SVGAGI. The CDR3, as DNA: TGTGCCAGCAGTTACTCCGGGGTCTATGGCTACACCTTC. Protein sequence: CASSYSGVYGYTF.

V and J are TRBV19 and TRBJ2-1; 7 positions match TRBD2. Germline V CDR1 and CDR2: LNHDA, SQIVND (reference sequence). After removal of 6 bases from V and 0 bases from J, the junction contained 8 bases not matched to a gene. The CDR3 length is 16 residues. CDR3 amino acids: CASRELGRASYNEQFF. In DNA form, the CDR3 reads TGTGCCAGTAGGGAATTAGGGAGGGCCTCCTACAATGAGCAGTTCTTC.

This chain joins TRBV5-1 and TRBJ1-1, with 7 nucleotides matching TRBD1. Losses at the gene ends were 3 bases for V and 5 bases for J; bases not matched to a gene: 1. Germline V CDR1 and CDR2: SGHRS, YFSETQ. The CDR3 is made up of 12 amino acids. CDR3 residues: CASSSGGTEAFF. CDR3 coding DNA: TGCGCCAGCAGCTCAGGGGGAACTGAAGCTTTCTTT.

The rearrangement uses TRBV7-9 and TRBJ1-1; D is unclear. The CDR3 covers 13 residues. Germline V gives CDR1 SEHNR, CDR2 FQNEAQ (reference sequence). V lost 6 bases, J lost 1 base, and 9 bases lay in between. The CDR3 region is CASSPWRNTEAFF. The CDR3 bases are TGTGCCAGCAGTCCCTGGAGGAACACTGAAGCTTTCTTT.

This clone was observed a handful of times. V and J are TRBV6-6 and TRBJ1-1; 7 nucleotides line up with TRBD1. This CDR3 contains 14 residues. V trimming: 6 bases; J trimming: 1 base; junction bases outside the gene matches: 5. Germline CDR1 is MNHNY and CDR2 is SVGAGI (reference sequence). Written as DNA, the CDR3 is TGTGCCAGCAGGCCGGCAGGGGGGAACACTGAAGCTTTCTTT. Its translation is CASRPAGGNTEAFF.

J is TRBJ2-7 and V is TRBV7-9; 10 positions match TRBD1. CDR3 length: 16 amino acids. Germline CDR1 is SEHNR and CDR2 is FQNEAQ (reference sequence). After removal of 3 bases from V and 3 bases from J, the junction contained 8 bases not matched to a gene. The CDR3: CASSFTFGQGVYEQYF. In DNA form, the CDR3 reads TGTGCCAGCAGCTTTACTTTCGGACAGGGGGTCTACGAGCAGTACTTC.

The chain links TRBV5-1 to TRBJ2-1, with TRBD2 matching 10 bases. V lost 2 bases and J lost 5; bases outside the gene matches: 4. CDR3 length: 15 residues. Germline assignment: CDR1 SGHRS and CDR2 YFSETQ. CDR3 sequence (DNA): TGCGCCAGCAGCTTTCTAGCGGGGGTAGACAATGAGCAGTTCTTC. It encodes CASSFLAGVDNEQFF.

The rearrangement links TRBV5-1 to TRBJ1-1; D not certain. This CDR3 has 14 amino acids. V lost 2 bases, J lost 3 bases, and 11 bases lay in between. CDR1 is SGHRS, CDR2 YFSETQ, per germline. For the CDR3, the DNA is TGCGCCAGCAGCTTTCAAGGAGATCACACTGAAGCTTTCTTT. Translating it yields CASSFQGDHTEAFF.

The chain links TRBV30 to TRBJ1-1, with 7 positions matching TRBD1. With 2 bases clipped from V and 10 bases from J, the junction kept 7 bases outside the gene matches. The CDR3 sequence is 12 residues long. Per germline, CDR1 GTSNPN and CDR2 SVGIG (reference sequence). In DNA, the CDR3 is TGTGCCTGGAGTCTCAGACAGGGCTTAGCTTTCTTT. Translation gives CAWSLRQGLAFF.

The V call is TRBV14, the J call TRBJ2-1, with 9 bases that match TRBD2. The CDR3 is made up of 15 amino acids. Germline CDR1 reads SGHDN; CDR2 reads FVKESK. Trimming at V came to 3 bases and at J to 6 bases, leaving 6 bases not matched to a gene. CDR3 sequence (DNA): TGTGCCAGCAGCCACCAGCGGGGGGCCCTCAATGAGCAGTTCTTC. Translated, it gives CASSHQRGALNEQFF.

This chain joins TRBV27 and TRBJ2-2, with 9 nucleotides matching TRBD2. Trimming removed 4 bases from V and 6 bases from J; junction bases left unmatched: 6. CDR3 length: 15 residues. Germline V gene data show CDR1 as MNHEY and CDR2 as SMNVEV (reference sequence). CDR3 bases: TGTGCCAGCAGTTCCGGGACTAGCTCGGCCGGGGAGCTGTTTTTT. Encoded protein: CASSSGTSSAGELFF.

The chain carries TRBV9 and TRBJ2-7; 8 bases agree with TRBD1. The CDR3 is 14 residues long. Per germline, CDR1 SGDLS and CDR2 YYNGEE. After removal of 6 bases from V and 0 bases from J, the junction contained 5 bases not matched to a gene. The CDR3 DNA reads as TGTGCCAGCAATAGACAGGGGAACTCCTACGAGCAGTACTTC. It is translated as CASNRQGNSYEQYF.

In its sample, this clone was seen a few times. The chain recombines TRBV7-9 with TRBJ2-1; 13 bases map to TRBD2. CDR3 size: 17 residues. In germline, CDR1 is SEHNR, CDR2 FQNEAQ (reference sequence). The V gene end was trimmed by 5 bases and the J gene end by 8 bases; junction bases not matched to a gene: 12. Here the CDR3 reads CASSTWTSGGVKDEQFF. CDR3 DNA sequence: TGTGCCAGCAGCACCTGGACTAGCGGGGGAGTCAAGGATGAGCAGTTCTTC.

The V call is TRBV19, the J call TRBJ2-7; 8 nucleotides agree with TRBD1. The CDR3 has 13 residues. With V trimmed by 4 bases and J by 3 bases, 2 bases remained unmatched. Germline V gene sequence: CDR1 LNHDA, CDR2 SQIVND (reference sequence). Here the CDR3 reads CASSRGQGYEQYF. The CDR3 DNA reads as TGTGCCAGTAGTAGAGGACAGGGCTACGAGCAGTACTTC.

This clone has a handful of counts. The chain has TRBV18 and TRBJ1-1; 7 bases agree with TRBD1. The CDR3 extends over 15 amino acids. The V and J ends lost 2 bases and 8 bases, in that order; junction bases with no gene match: 11. The germline V gene encodes CDR1 KGHSH and CDR2 LQKENI. The CDR3 nucleotides read TGTGCCAGCTCACCATCAGCAGGGGGGCAAAGGGAAGCTTTCTTT. Its protein is CASSPSAGGQREAFF. The full variable domain, in which reference TRBV18 and TRBJ1-1 provide the parts outside the CDR3, is NAGVMQNPRHLVRRRGQEARLRCSPMKGHSHVYWYRQLPEEGLKFMVYLQKENIIDESGMPKERFSAEFPKEGPSILRIQQVVRGDSAAYFCASSPSAGGQREAFFGQGTRLTVV.